Each of the 8 T cell receptor beta chains below was sequenced from the same sample in a study of blood T cell repertoires in COVID-19. Sequencing was performed with immunoSEQ multiplex PCR; in TCRdb, only in-frame clones are kept and a portion is missing. The sample carries 250,000 to 300,000 clones, 85% to 90% recorded once. The sequenced sample consisted of PBMCs or T cells enriched from blood (not recorded which). The receptors were gathered from a woman aged 55-70 years who had recovered from COVID-19.

The chain carries TRBV28 and TRBJ1-1, with 7 bases that match TRBD1. Unmatched junction bases numbered 19, after V lost 6 bases and J lost 3 bases. Germline V gene lookup returns CDR1 MDHEN and CDR2 SYDVKM. The CDR3 contains 18 residues. The CDR3 coding sequence is TGTGCCAGCAGAACAGGTTCGCAGGGGGTCGAGGGTGACACTGAAGCTTTCTTT. Translated: CASRTGSQGVEGDTEAFF.

The rearrangement joins TRBV6-5 to TRBJ2-5; 9 bases are a match to TRBD1. The V segment lost 2 bases and the J segment 7 bases; nucleotides outside the gene matches: 8. Germline values: CDR1 MNHEY, CDR2 SVGAGI. CDR3 length equals 15 residues. In DNA, the CDR3 is TGTGCCAGCAGTTACGGGGGACAGGGACGTGGGACCCAGTACTTC. This translates into CASSYGGQGRGTQYF.

This chain connects TRBV5-1 to TRBJ1-1, with TRBD1 as a possible D gene (6 bases). The CDR3 contains 17 residues. Germline V gives CDR1 SGHRS, CDR2 YFSETQ. Deletions cut 0 bases from V and 4 bases from J, with 19 bases between. CDR3 protein: CASSLAETGLGGTEAFF. In nucleotides, the CDR3 is TGCGCCAGCAGCTTGGCCGAGACAGGACTGGGTGGCACTGAAGCTTTCTTT.

The V call is TRBV4-1, the J call TRBJ1-6; 8 bases line up with TRBD1. Germline loops: CDR1 MGHRA, CDR2 YSYEKL. This CDR3 is built from 16 residues. Losses at the gene ends were 4 bases for V and 8 bases for J; bases not matched to a gene: 10. In DNA, the CDR3 is TGCGCCAGCAGCCGCCGGGACAGGTTTTTTTATTCACCCCTCCACTTT. Protein: CASSRRDRFFYSPLHF.

The V gene is TRBV27, the J gene TRBJ1-5; no reliable D call. This CDR3 has 14 amino acids. V was cut by 4 bases and J by 2 bases, with 9 bases left in between. Germline assignment: CDR1 MNHEY and CDR2 SMNVEV (reference sequence). CDR3 sequence (DNA): TGTGCCAGCAGTTCGATAGTAGGCAATCAGCCCCAGCATTTT. Protein sequence: CASSSIVGNQPQHF.

V and J are TRBV11-2 and TRBJ1-4; TRBD1 might be the D (5 bases). The V gene's germline CDR1 is SGHAT and CDR2 FQNNGV. Trimming pared 5 bases from V and 4 bases from J, leaving 14 bases between. CDR3 length equals 15 residues. CDR3 loop: CASSRDPTVNEKLFF. The DNA for the CDR3 is TGTGCCAGCAGCCGAGACCCGACAGTTAATGAAAAACTGTTTTTT. Full variable domain (remainder filled in from reference TRBV11-2 and TRBJ1-4): EAGVAQSPRYKIIEKRQSVAFWCNPISGHATLYWYQQILGQGPKLLIQFQNNGVVDDSQLPKDRFSAERLKGVDSTLKIQPAKLEDSAVYLCASSRDPTVNEKLFFGSGTQLSVL.

This clone appeared once. The chain links TRBV9 to TRBJ1-1; no firm D call. The V end was cut by 0 bases, the J end by 3 bases, with 9 bases between. Germline CDR1 is SGDLS and CDR2 is YYNGEE. This CDR3 has 14 residues. The CDR3 region is CASSVDWRDTEAFF. The CDR3 DNA follows: TGTGCCAGCAGCGTAGATTGGAGGGACACTGAAGCTTTCTTT.

CDR3 sequence: CASSFSGWGGETQYF. The CDR3 DNA follows: TGTGCCAGCAGCTTCTCGGGGTGGGGAGGGGAGACCCAGTACTTC. This chain uses TRBV5-8 with TRBJ2-5, with 7 positions matching TRBD2. V was pared by 2 bases and J by 5 bases, with 9 bases of the junction left unmatched. Germline V gene data show CDR1 as SGHTS and CDR2 as YDEGEE. This CDR3 region has 15 residues.